The rows below give T cell receptor beta chains drawn from one sample of a study of blood T cell repertoires in COVID-19. Sequencing was performed with immunoSEQ multiplex PCR; in TCRdb, only in-frame clones are kept and a portion is missing. This table holds about 410,000 clones, 70% to 90% found once. Sequencing was carried out using peripheral blood. These receptor sequences come from a middle-aged woman with COVID-19, enrolled during active disease. CDR3s include the opening cysteine and the closing phenylalanine or tryptophan. The D gene is left open where the match is weak. Part of the rows lack a size; the others show once, few, many or a class for expanded clones.

17,.,.,TRBJ1-1,TRBV19,CASSIDRYAGVNTEAFF,TGTGCCAGTAGTATAGATCGGTATGCAGGGGTGAACACTGAAGCTTTCTTT
18,TRBD2,once,TRBJ2-2,TRBV9,CASSVETPLAGVTGELFF,TGTGCCAGCAGCGTAGAAACCCCACTAGCGGGAGTGACCGGGGAGCTGTTTTTT
16,.,.,TRBJ1-2,TRBV18,CASSPRGGPENYGYTF,TGTGCCAGCTCACCACGCGGGGGACCTGAGAACTATGGCTACACCTTC
15,TRBD1,.,TRBJ1-1,TRBV19,CASSSPGQGYTEAFF,TGTGCCAGTAGTAGCCCGGGACAGGGGTACACTGAAGCTTTCTTT
13,.,.,TRBJ2-2,TRBV11-2,CASSLEGTEELFF,TGTGCCAGCAGCTTGGAGGGTACGGAGGAGCTGTTTTTT
13,.,once,TRBJ2-7,TRBV7-9,CASSSWRSYEQYF,TGTGCCAGCAGCTCATGGAGGTCCTACGAGCAGTACTTC
15,TRBD2,.,TRBJ2-2,TRBV3-1/TRBV3-2,CASSQGVSGSWELFF,TGTGCCAGCAGCCAAGGAGTTAGCGGGAGCTGGGAGCTGTTTTTT
15,TRBD1,.,TRBJ1-2,TRBV5-6,CASSLTGGAAYGYTF,TGTGCCAGCAGTTTGACAGGGGGCGCCGCCTATGGCTACACCTTC
13,TRBD2,few,TRBJ2-1,TRBV6-4,CASSVGLVDEQFF,TGTGCCAGCAGTGTTGGACTAGTTGATGAGCAGTTCTTC
14,TRBD1,.,TRBJ1-2,TRBV3-1/TRBV3-2,CASSRGQSNYGYTF,TGTGCCAGCAGCCGGGGACAGTCTAACTATGGCTACACCTTC
16,TRBD2,.,TRBJ2-7,TRBV7-9,CASSSQPSGRVYEQYF,TGTGCCAGCAGCTCCCAACCTTCCGGGAGGGTGTACGAGCAGTACTTC
13,.,.,TRBJ1-1,TRBV7-3,CASSPSEATEAFF,TGTGCCAGCAGCCCCAGTGAGGCCACTGAAGCTTTCTTT
15,TRBD1,.,TRBJ2-7,TRBV29-1,CSVEGGTGGLYEQYF,TGCAGCGTTGAAGGTGGGACAGGGGGCCTCTACGAGCAGTACTTC
14,TRBD1,.,TRBJ1-6,TRBV5-4,CASSAGQANSPLHF,TGTGCCAGCAGCGCGGGACAGGCTAATTCACCCCTCCACTTT
15,TRBD1,.,TRBJ2-5,TRBV5-1,CASSLRQGGRETQYF,TGCGCCAGCAGCTTGAGACAGGGGGGGAGAGAGACCCAGTACTTC
12,.,.,TRBJ2-5,TRBV28,CASSFGRETQYF,TGTGCCAGCAGTTTCGGGAGAGAGACCCAGTACTTC
13,.,.,TRBJ1-3,TRBV30,CAWATGNGNTIYF,TGTGCCTGGGCCACAGGGAATGGAAACACCATATATTTT
14,.,.,TRBJ1-1,TRBV29-1,CSVATTSGSTEAFF,TGCAGCGTTGCCACGACCTCGGGGAGCACTGAAGCTTTCTTT
14,TRBD1,few,TRBJ2-7,TRBV7-3,CASNWGTDSYEQYF,TGTGCCAGCAACTGGGGGACAGACTCCTACGAGCAGTACTTC
14,.,.,TRBJ2-5,TRBV5-1,CASSWAAGQETQYF,TGCGCCAGCAGCTGGGCGGCGGGGCAAGAGACCCAGTACTTC
15,.,.,TRBJ2-2,TRBV4-3,CASSQDLGLTGELFF,TGCGCCAGCAGCCAAGATCTGGGGCTCACCGGGGAGCTGTTTTTT
16,.,.,TRBJ2-2,TRBV7-9,CASSPPGWDTTGELFF,TGTGCCAGCAGCCCGCCGGGATGGGACACCACCGGGGAGCTGTTTTTT
17,.,.,TRBJ1-2,TRBV30,CAWSVGVETPHHYGYTF,TGTGCCTGGAGTGTAGGCGTGGAGACTCCCCACCACTATGGCTACACCTTC
15,TRBD2,.,TRBJ2-7,TRBV10-3,CAISESTSGSGEQYF,TGTGCCATCAGTGAGTCGACTAGCGGGTCCGGCGAGCAGTACTTC
14,.,once,TRBJ1-5,TRBV4-3,CASSQGTANQPQHF,TGCGCCAGCAGCCAAGGTACAGCAAATCAGCCCCAGCATTTT
15,.,.,TRBJ1-6,TRBV7-6,CASSPLRGFDSPLHF,TGTGCCAGCAGCCCCCTCCGAGGGTTTGATTCACCCCTCCACTTT